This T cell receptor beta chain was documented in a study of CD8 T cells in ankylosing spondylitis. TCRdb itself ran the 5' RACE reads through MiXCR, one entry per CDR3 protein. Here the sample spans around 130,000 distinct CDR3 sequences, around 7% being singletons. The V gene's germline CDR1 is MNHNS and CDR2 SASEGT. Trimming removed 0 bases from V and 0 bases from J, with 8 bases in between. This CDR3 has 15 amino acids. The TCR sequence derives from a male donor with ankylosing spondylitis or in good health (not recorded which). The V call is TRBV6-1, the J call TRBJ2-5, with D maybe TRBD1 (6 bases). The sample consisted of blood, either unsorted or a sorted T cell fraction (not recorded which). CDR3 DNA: TGTGCCAGCAGTGAAGCCGGGACATACCAAGAGACCCAGTACTTC. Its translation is CASSEAGTYQETQYF.